This entry lists 11 T cell receptor beta chains sequenced from one sample in a study of T-cell reconstitution after alpha-beta-depleted transplantation in children. The TCRbeta library was prepared with unique molecular identifiers. MiXCR, run by TCRdb on the PCR reads, gives a single entry per CDR3 protein. Of 200,000 or so distinct CDR3 sequences listed, approximately 6% were seen once; the top ten hold under 5%. Sequenced here: PBMCs, sampled before TCRalphabeta/CD19-depleted stem cell transplant. The receptor set was obtained from a girl under three years old with combined immunodeficiency, due to receive a stem cell transplant.

This clonotype has ten or more counts. The chain joins TRBV24-1 to TRBJ2-1; 7 bases line up with TRBD1. With 3 bases clipped from V and 6 bases from J, the junction kept 10 bases outside the gene matches. The CDR3 runs 16 residues. Germline V lookup: CDR1 KGHDR, CDR2 SFDVKD. This chain's CDR3 is CATSDNVGGRLNEQFF. The CDR3 DNA reads as TGTGCCACCAGTGATAACGTAGGGGGCCGTCTCAATGAGCAGTTCTTC.

This clonotype was observed at least ten times. This chain uses TRBV20-1 with TRBJ1-5; possible D gene TRBD1, 6 bases. V lost 6 bases to trimming and J lost 6 bases, with 9 bases between them. In germline, CDR1 is DFQATT, CDR2 SNEGSKA (reference sequence). CDR3 size: 11 residues. CDR3 sequence reads: CSAATGQPQHF. The CDR3 nucleotides read TGCAGTGCGGCGACAGGTCAGCCCCAGCATTTT.

This clonotype was counted ten times or more. This chain's CDR3 is CASSSGGTYEQYF. As DNA, the CDR3 is TGTGCCAGCAGCTCAGGGGGCACATACGAGCAGTACTTC. The rearrangement joins TRBV12-3 or TRBV12-4 to TRBJ2-7; TRBD1 matches at 8 bases. V shed 6 bases and J 4 bases; nucleotides not matched to a gene: 5. The CDR3 is made up of 13 amino acids.

This clonotype appeared a few times. This chain connects TRBV6-2 or TRBV6-3 to TRBJ2-1; D unresolved. The V end was cut by 6 bases, the J end by 3 bases, with 9 bases between. Germline-derived CDR1 and CDR2 are MNHEY and SVGEGT. The CDR3 length is 13 residues. For the CDR3, the DNA is TGTGCCAGCAGCTATGGCGGCTACAATGAGCAGTTCTTC. It encodes CASSYGGYNEQFF.

In this sample, this clonotype turned up many times. The chain carries TRBV24-1 and TRBJ2-2; TRBD1 aligns across 8 bases. J was trimmed by 7 bases and V by 2 bases; bases with no gene match: 5. The CDR3 is 15 residues long. Germline CDR1 is KGHDR and CDR2 is SFDVKD. CDR3 DNA sequence: TGTGCCACCAGTGATTCCTGGACAGGGATCGGGGAGCTGTTTTTT. Amino acid sequence: CATSDSWTGIGELFF.

The rearrangement uses TRBV12-3 or TRBV12-4 and TRBJ1-6; 8 nucleotides agree with TRBD1. The V segment lost 3 bases and the J segment 9 bases; nucleotides outside the gene matches: 10. This CDR3 spans 16 amino acids. The CDR3 here is CASSFREGRGLSPLHF. In nucleotides, the CDR3 is TGTGCCAGCAGTTTCCGCGAGGGCAGGGGGCTTTCACCCCTCCACTTT.

This clonotype has only a few counts. V gene TRBV4-3 combines with J gene TRBJ2-1; 12 nucleotides match TRBD2. CDR1 and CDR2 (germline): LGHNA, YSLEER. Trimming removed 0 bases from V and 3 bases from J; junction bases left unmatched: 3. The CDR3 sequence is 17 residues long. Here the CDR3 DNA reads TGCGCCAGCAGCCAAGACGCTAGCGGGAGGGTCTACAATGAGCAGTTCTTC. Protein sequence: CASSQDASGRVYNEQFF.

This clonotype was counted ten times or more. This chain uses TRBV20-1 with TRBJ2-1, with TRBD1 identical over 8 bases. In germline, CDR1 is DFQATT, CDR2 SNEGSKA (reference sequence). The CDR3 covers 13 residues. Germline trimming cut 3 bases from V and 9 bases from J; bases unmatched to any gene: 7. CDR3: CSASISTGGEQFF. The CDR3 nucleotides read TGCAGTGCTAGCATCTCCACAGGGGGTGAGCAGTTCTTC.

This clonotype has at least ten counts. The chain combines TRBV12-3 or TRBV12-4 with TRBJ1-5, with 9 bases aligning to TRBD1. With 5 bases clipped from V and 1 base from J, the junction kept 9 bases outside the gene matches. The CDR3 sequence is 17 residues long. CDR3 loop: CASSPQTGGASNQPQHF. The CDR3 DNA reads as TGTGCCAGCAGTCCCCAGACAGGGGGTGCGAGCAATCAGCCCCAGCATTTT.

At least ten counts were recorded for this clonotype. The chain joins TRBV4-3 to TRBJ2-1; D may match TRBD1 or TRBD2 (5 bases each). The CDR3 has 13 amino acids. Trimming took 4 bases from V and 5 from J, leaving 9 bases between them. Germline CDR1 LGHNA, CDR2 YSLEER. CDR3 sequence (DNA): TGCGCCAGCAGCCTGGGGGTTAACAATGAGCAGTTCTTC. Amino acids: CASSLGVNNEQFF.

This clonotype was recorded at least ten times. J is TRBJ2-1 and V is TRBV29-1; 10 bases map to TRBD2. The CDR3 is 15 amino acids. V lost 0 bases and J lost 7; bases outside the gene matches: 6. In germline, CDR1 is SQVTM, CDR2 ANQGSEA. This CDR3 reads CSVEDPAGGPNEQFF. In DNA, the CDR3 is TGCAGCGTTGAAGATCCAGCGGGAGGGCCTAATGAGCAGTTCTTC.